This TCR beta chain derives from a study of T cell responses to AZD1222 COVID-19 vaccine. Study as a whole: Second-dose schedules of about 4 or about 12 weeks were combined. Study-wide findings and caveats: Along spike, vaccine-associated CD4 TCRs were found throughout, with dominance at 160-218 and 743-854. Seropositive status at baseline applied to only 6 or 7 AZD1222 recipients. Vaccination with two AZD1222 doses was followed by a rise in Spike-specific TCR breadth and depth.

Points on this clone: Its specificity is not known.

CDR1 LGHDT and CDR2 YNNKEL come from the germline V gene (reference sequence). CDR3 length: 14 amino acids. The germline V and J ends were trimmed by 6 bases and 0 bases, with 11 bases remaining between them. The repertoire was sequenced with immunoSEQ multiplex PCR; TCRdb's copy has only in-frame clones and lacks some. This sample has more than 100,000 clones, with around 91% found just once. The TCR was taken from an adult in good health. This chain links TRBV3-1 (or the pseudogene TRBV3-2) with TRBJ1-1, with D perhaps TRBD1 (6 bases). The specimen comprised peripheral blood, sampled on day 0 of AZD1222 vaccination. The CDR3 reads CASRLDSLNTEAFF. DNA of the CDR3: TGTGCCAGCAGATTGGACAGTTTGAACACTGAAGCTTTCTTT.